Listed here are 13 T cell receptor beta chains from one sample, sequenced in a study of early T cells in non-severe SARS-CoV-2 infection listed by TCRdb under 2021. Libraries came from 5' RACE. Instrument used: NextSeq 500. TCRdb applied fastp at Q25 and MiXCR to the public reads, then kept only in-frame beta chains. Each CDR3 protein gets just one entry, which takes the most common genes and DNA from the rows behind it. This sample has 51,000 or so distinct CDR3 sequences in its table, and approximately 11% of those were observed once. The ten top clones hold roughly 13% of the sample. The sequenced sample consisted of whole blood. These receptors were taken from an adult who was a healthcare worker with PCR-confirmed SARS-CoV-2 infection or an uninfected control (not recorded which).

This clonotype has ten or more counts. The chain links TRBV27 to TRBJ2-3; D gene unclear. Per germline, CDR1 MNHEY and CDR2 SMNVEV (reference sequence). There are 14 residues in the CDR3. Trimming removed 1 base at V and 6 bases at J, with 11 bases between. The CDR3 loop reads CASSLYFGYDTQYF. CDR3 DNA sequence: TGTGCCAGCAGTTTATATTTTGGCTACGATACGCAGTATTTT.

This clonotype turned up a few times. The V and J genes are TRBV7-3 and TRBJ2-3; possible D gene TRBD2, 6 bases. The CDR3 covers 16 residues. V dropped 5 bases and J dropped 4 bases, with 19 bases sitting between them. The germline V gene has CDR1 SGHTA and CDR2 FQGTGA. Here the CDR3 DNA reads TGTGCCAGCAGCCCCGTCGGGGGATTTGGGGCAGATACGCAGTATTTT. It specifies CASSPVGGFGADTQYF.

Concerning this clonotype itself: This may be a read error, as it is one base from a much larger clone. The V gene is TRBV6-5, the J gene TRBJ2-1; TRBD2 matches 9 bases. Germline V gives CDR1 MNHEY, CDR2 SVGAGI. The CDR3 length is 15 residues. The CDR3 is CASRDNSGSYNGQFF. CDR3 DNA sequence: TGTGCCAGCAGGGATAATAGCGGGAGCTACAATGGGCAGTTCTTC.

This clonotype was seen repeatedly, ten times or more. The genes are TRBV15 and TRBJ2-1, with 7 bases lining up with TRBD2. Per germline, CDR1 LNHNV and CDR2 YYDKDF (reference sequence). The CDR3 runs to 19 residues. Trimming took 3 bases from V and 6 from J; bases not matched to a gene: 20. For the CDR3, the DNA is TGTGCCACCAGCAGGGGAGTCCTGGCTACCCCTGGGAGGGGCAATGAGCAGTTCTTC. Its protein product is CATSRGVLATPGRGNEQFF.

This clonotype was counted a few times. The V and J genes are TRBV12-3 or TRBV12-4 and TRBJ2-6; 8 bases are a match to TRBD2. Germline trimming cut 6 bases from V and 0 bases from J; bases unmatched to any gene: 7. The CDR3 length is 17 residues. CDR3 loop: CASRPGGPISGANVLTF. The CDR3 bases are TGTGCCAGCAGACCGGGGGGGCCCATCTCTGGGGCCAACGTCCTGACTTTC.

The chain is built from TRBV4-1 and TRBJ2-5; 7 nucleotides agree with TRBD2. CDR1 and CDR2 (germline): MGHRA, YSYEKL. The junction had 11 bases not matched to a gene; V was cut back by 4 bases and J by 3 bases. The CDR3 runs 16 residues. CDR3 amino acids: CASSPFERGSEETQYF. The CDR3 DNA reads TGCGCCAGCAGCCCCTTCGAGCGGGGATCGGAAGAGACCCAGTACTTC.

This rearrangement joins TRBV25-1 to TRBJ2-4; D tentatively fits TRBD1 or TRBD2 (6 bases each). This CDR3 is built from 15 residues. V shed 6 bases and J shed 1 base, with 13 bases lying between them. The germline CDR1 and CDR2 sequences are MGHDK and SYGVNS. The CDR3 region has the DNA TGTGCCAGCAGCCCGCCGGGGGCGGCCAAAAACATTCAGTACTTC. Translated, it gives CASSPPGAAKNIQYF.

This clonotype was detected many times. The chain employs TRBV7-2 and TRBJ2-2; D perhaps matches TRBD2 (5 bases). The length of the CDR3 is 14 residues. Germline V gene lookup returns CDR1 SGHTA and CDR2 FQGNSA. V lost 4 bases to trimming and J lost 3 bases, with 9 bases between them. CDR3 loop: CASSYLAYTGELFF. The CDR3 DNA reads TGTGCCAGCAGCTATCTAGCTTACACCGGGGAGCTGTTTTTT.

This clonotype was observed a few times. The chain uses TRBV11-1 and TRBJ2-7, with 7 bases identical to TRBD2. The ends lost 5 bases at V and 6 bases at J; junction bases unmatched: 13. Germline V gives CDR1 SGHAT, CDR2 FQDESV (reference sequence). The CDR3 is 15 residues long. In DNA form, the CDR3 reads TGTGCCAGCAGCCCCTTAAGGGGAGGGCCGGTCGAGCAGTACTTC. Its translation: CASSPLRGGPVEQYF.

This clonotype was seen ten or more times. The rearrangement joins TRBV11-2 to TRBJ1-1; D not resolved. In germline, CDR1 is SGHAT, CDR2 FQNNGV. CDR3 length: 14 amino acids. Deletions cut 8 bases from V and 1 base from J, with 14 bases between. The CDR3 region has the DNA TGTGCCAGCGGTCGGACCAACCCGAACACTGAAGCTTTCTTT. It translates to CASGRTNPNTEAFF.

The gene calls are TRBV27 and TRBJ2-5, with TRBD1 matching over 9 bases. Per the germline V gene, CDR1 is MNHEY and CDR2 is SMNVEV (reference sequence). The CDR3 loop spans 14 amino acids. Unmatched junction bases numbered 10, after V lost 7 bases and J lost 7 bases. CDR3 DNA sequence: TGTGCCAGCATGCCGACAGGGGGGAAAGGGACCCAGTACTTC. Translating gives CASMPTGGKGTQYF.

This clonotype was detected many times. The chain combines TRBV7-2 with TRBJ2-3, with 7 bases fitting TRBD1. CDR3 length: 12 residues. V lost 11 bases and J lost 4; bases outside the gene matches: 6. Germline CDR1 is SGHTA and CDR2 is FQGNSA. The CDR3, as DNA: TGTGCCGCCACAACAGGGGCAGATACGCAGTATTTT. This gives the protein CAATTGADTQYF. The full variable domain, with the rest looked up from reference TRBV7-2 and TRBJ2-3, is GAGVSQSPSNKVTEKGKDVELRCDPISGHTALYWYRQSLGQGLEFLIYFQGNSAPDKSGLPSDRFSAERTGGSVSTLTIQRTQQEDSAVYLCAATTGADTQYFGPGTRLTVL.

This clonotype was found many times. The rearrangement uses TRBV7-2 and TRBJ2-1, with unresolved D. CDR3 size: 16 residues. Trimming shortened V by 5 bases and J by 5 bases, and 19 bases separated the two germline ends. Germline lookup yields CDR1 SGHTA and CDR2 FQGNSA. Written as DNA, the CDR3 is TGTGCCAGCAGCCCGCTAATCGGATCGTTACACAATGAGCAGTTCTTC. Amino acids: CASSPLIGSLHNEQFF.